This T cell receptor (beta chain) was captured by sequencing in a study of blood T cell repertoires in COVID-19. Libraries were prepared by immunoSEQ multiplex PCR; TCRdb keeps only in-frame clonotypes and omits some of them. The sample records about 190,000 clones, around 80% being singletons. The CDR3 runs 15 residues. Germline V CDR1 and CDR2: WSHSY, SAAADI. V was shortened by 8 bases and J by 0 bases, with 14 bases between the two germline ends. The origin of this receptor is a woman over 75 with active or convalescent COVID-19. This rearrangement joins TRBV10-2 to TRBJ2-1; maybe TRBD1 (6 bases). The sequenced sample was peripheral blood. The CDR3 DNA sequence: TGCGCCAGCTGCACAGGGTTAAGCTCCTACAATGAGCAGTTCTTC. It translates to CASCTGLSSYNEQFF.